This TCR beta chain was captured by sequencing in a study of shared clonotypes between healthy human individuals. Points from the study as a whole: The naive CD4 repertoires of a handful of donors were compared, and roughly 5% of clonotypes were shared. Sequencing depth was expected to affect clonotype sharing among donors. Donor scarcity curtailed the genetic and exposure-history diversity represented herein.

CD45RO-negative, CCR7-positively selected cells formed the naive CD8 fraction, excluding terminally differentiated effector memory CD45RA+ cells. Donors comprised only Caucasian adults living in Nashville, Tennessee. The method was immunoSEQ multiplex PCR; TCRdb's version includes in-frame clones alone and lacks a portion of them. The sample carries more than 600,000 clones, under 95% recorded once. The junction had 3 bases not matched to a gene; V was cut back by 2 bases and J by 2 bases. Germline loops: CDR1 MNHNY, CDR2 SVGAGI (reference sequence). The length of the CDR3 is 15 residues. In its sample, this clone was seen a few times. The antigen is not known.

This receptor was obtained from a man younger than 45 in good health. What was sequenced was naive CD8+ T cells sorted from blood. V is TRBV6-6 and J is TRBJ2-3, with 8 bases fitting TRBD2. The chain's CDR3 is CASSYPGGPTDTQYF. The CDR3 region has the DNA TGTGCCAGCAGTTACCCGGGAGGGCCCACAGATACGCAGTATTTT.